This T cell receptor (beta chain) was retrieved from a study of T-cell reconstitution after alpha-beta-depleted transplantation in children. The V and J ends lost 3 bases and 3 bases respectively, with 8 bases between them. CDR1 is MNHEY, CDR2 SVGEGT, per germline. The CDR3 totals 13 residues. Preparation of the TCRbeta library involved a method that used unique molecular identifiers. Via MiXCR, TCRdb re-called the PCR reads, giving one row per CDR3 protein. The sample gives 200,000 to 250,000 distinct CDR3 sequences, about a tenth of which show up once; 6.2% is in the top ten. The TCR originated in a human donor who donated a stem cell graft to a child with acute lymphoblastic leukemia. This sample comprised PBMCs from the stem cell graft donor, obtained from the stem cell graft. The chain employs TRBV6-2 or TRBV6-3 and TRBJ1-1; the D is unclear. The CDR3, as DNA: TGTGCCAGCAGTTATTACCGGTACACTGAAGCTTTCTTT. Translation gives CASSYYRYTEAFF.